This T cell receptor (beta chain) was captured in a study of CD4 and CD8 cells across lung adenocarcinoma regions. Note on this clonotype: One end of the junction is discordant with germline, which a read error may explain.

MiXCR, run by TCRdb on the PCR reads, gives a single entry per CDR3 protein. The profile shows 9,500 to 15,000 distinct CDR3 sequences, roughly 44% of them singletons. The CDR3 is 15 residues long. Per the germline V gene, CDR1 is SGHVS and CDR2 is FQNEAQ. The chain links TRBV7-8 to TRBJ2-5; tentatively, D is TRBD1 (5 bases). The DNA end is more similar to TRBJ2-7, so the J call may be wrong. The sequence derives from a male donor with lung adenocarcinoma. The CD4 and CD8 labels of this study may be unreliable. Sequencing was carried out using CD8+ T cells from the margin of a lung tumor. The chain's CDR3 is CASSLFQGPSNEQYF. As DNA, the CDR3 is TGTGCCAGCAGCTTATTCCAGGGTCCCTCCAACGAGCAGTACTTC.